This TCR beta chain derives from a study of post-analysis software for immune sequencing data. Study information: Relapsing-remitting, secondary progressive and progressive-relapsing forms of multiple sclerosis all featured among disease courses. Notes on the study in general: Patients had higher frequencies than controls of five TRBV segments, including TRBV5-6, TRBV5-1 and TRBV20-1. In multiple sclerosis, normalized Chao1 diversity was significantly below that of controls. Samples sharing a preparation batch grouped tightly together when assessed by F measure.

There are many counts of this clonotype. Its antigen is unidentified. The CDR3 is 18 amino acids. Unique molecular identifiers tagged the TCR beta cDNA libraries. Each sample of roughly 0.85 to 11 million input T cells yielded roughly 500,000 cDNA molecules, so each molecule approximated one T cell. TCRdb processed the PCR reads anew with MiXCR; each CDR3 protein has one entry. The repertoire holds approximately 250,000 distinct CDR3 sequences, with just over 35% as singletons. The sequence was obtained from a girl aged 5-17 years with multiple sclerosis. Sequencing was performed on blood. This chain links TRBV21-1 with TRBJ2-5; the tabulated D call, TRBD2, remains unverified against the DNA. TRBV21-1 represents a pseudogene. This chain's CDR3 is CASSSGGRVAGIQETQYF. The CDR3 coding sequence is TGTGCCAGCAGCTCCGGGGGCCGTGTAGCGGGGATACAAGAGACCCAGTACTTC.